This TCR beta chain stems from a study of shared clonotypes between healthy human individuals (dated by TCRdb to 2020 to 2022). Notes on the research overall: The cohort included a few men and a couple of women between 18 and 49 years of age. Per donor, leukapheresis produced somewhere between about 0.9 and 9.5 billion PBMCs. To increase sequencing depth and limit assay-specific biases, TCR repertoire library preparation and sequencing were carried out by different laboratories using diverse techniques. For each donor, CD4 naive and CD4 memory were each run on three plates, CD8 naive on two plates, and CD8 memory on one plate. To estimate repertoire size and how much clonotypes are shared between individuals, the study performed deep sequencing of blood TCR repertoires from five healthy adults. The paper as a whole reports these results and caveats: Across four donors, about 5% of naive CD4, over 3% of naive CD8, around 2.1% of memory CD4, and about 0.44% of memory CD8 clonotypes were shared. Estimated clonotype richness was generally larger for naive than for memory subsets. Pairwise subsampling led to the expectation that sequencing depth would affect the degree of clonotype sharing among donors. Even with the large sequencing depth, rarefaction of the sorted-subset datasets indicated that sequencing was incomplete. Because the study included a small number of donors, the genetic and exposure-history diversity represented was limited. Sampling was restricted to blood, and TCR repertoires in tissues likely differ from the TCR repertoires found in blood. Compared with non-shared clonotypes, clonotypes shared by all four sorted-subset donors had higher generation probabilities.

As to this clone: Its antigen has not been determined. No much larger clonotype is one base removed from it; base qualities were not supplied.

Spanning cysteine to phenylalanine, the CDR3 consists of 15 amino acids. Kept here is only the CDR3 DNA, which spans 45 bases and is read in frame from base 1. V trim: 5 bases; J trim: 4 bases; unmatched bases: 10. The germline V gene yields SGHVS for CDR1 and FQNEAQ for CDR2. Using the deep immunoSEQ assay, TCR CDR3 regions were amplified from genomic DNA by multiplex PCR. Extracted genomic DNA from each cell subset was distributed evenly across all wells of several immunoSEQ 96-well plates, and each plate was treated as a replicate. For sorted subsets, roughly 190 ng of genomic DNA, equivalent to 25,000 to 30,000 T cell genomes, went into each replicate PCR. Purified libraries were quantified with a Qubit 3.0 fluorometer, sized on a Bioanalyzer 2100, and re-quantified with the KAPA Library Quantification kit. Every immunoSEQ 96-well plate was sequenced on a separate single-read 150-cycle Illumina NextSeq 550 flow cell. As for how the authors treated the data: Because the immunoSEQ output held only junctional sequences and lacked quality scores, the filtering could not match the filtering applied to full-length reads. To assign V/J genes and CDR3, sequences were annotated using PyIR, a Python wrapper for IgBLAST v1.9, with IMGT germline references. Any read was removed if the V/J assignment was weak (E-value above 1e-6), the CDR3 was missing, or the read contained stop codons, out-of-frame junctions, or ambiguous translated residues. V3J clonotypes were defined as sequences sharing an identical inferred V gene, J gene, and CDR3 amino acid sequence. The percentage overlap between two repertoires was calculated by dividing the number of shared unique clonotypes by the size of the smaller repertoire. Three approaches were used to assess repertoire richness: RTK rarefaction, the Chao1 estimator, and Recon v2.1 estimates of unobserved clonotypes. Generation probabilities for all TCRbeta clonotypes obtained by the gDNA method from four donors were computed using OLGA. The table was pulled from immuneACCESS by TCRdb, which kept in-frame rearrangements only. Such tables lose some clones; where checked, under half of the loss comes from unresolved V genes, and the rest has no known cause. V and J calls and clone size are those listed in that table; D and trimming were worked out from the DNA. The sample contains 1,100,000 or so clones, 75% to 85% of them found a single time. About 0.52% of the sample belongs to the ten largest clones.

The donors were healthy, HIV-negative adults who had no recently reported acute infections or vaccinations. All donors were Caucasian adults living in Nashville, Tennessee, USA. CD4+ T cells were enriched by magnetic negative selection, after which naive cells were positively selected on CD45RA and the negative fraction was taken as the memory subset. Blood was collected by leukapheresis, and PBMCs were isolated by Ficoll-Histopaque density gradient centrifugation and then cryopreserved in liquid nitrogen vapor phase. Analytical flow cytometry was used to check the purity and quantity of every magnetically sorted T cell population. Genomic DNA was isolated from each sorted fraction and quantified by UV absorbance on a Nanodrop 2000c.

The rearranged chain carries TRBV7-8 and TRBJ2-7; TRBD1 aligns with 8 central bases. The TCR comes from a man aged 18-30 years in good health. Some clones in this sample may be carry-over from other donors' samples. The sequenced material came from memory CD4+ T cells from PBMCs. The intended sense of this specimen's cell subset or site label: CD45RA-negative fraction. The DNA sequence is TGTGCCAGCAGCGCCTGGACAGGGAATAGGTACGAGCAGTACTTC. This is translated as CASSAWTGNRYEQYF.